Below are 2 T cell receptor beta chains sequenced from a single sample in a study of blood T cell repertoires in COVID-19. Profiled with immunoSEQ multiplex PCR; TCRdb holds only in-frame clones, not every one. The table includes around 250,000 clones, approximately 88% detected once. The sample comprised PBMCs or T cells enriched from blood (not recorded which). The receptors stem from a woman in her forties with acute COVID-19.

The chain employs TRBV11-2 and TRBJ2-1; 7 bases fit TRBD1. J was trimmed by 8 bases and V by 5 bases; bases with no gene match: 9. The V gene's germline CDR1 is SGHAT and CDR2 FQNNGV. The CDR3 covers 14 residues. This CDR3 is CASSPNRGRDEQFF. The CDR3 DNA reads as TGTGCCAGCAGCCCCAACAGGGGTAGGGATGAGCAGTTCTTC.

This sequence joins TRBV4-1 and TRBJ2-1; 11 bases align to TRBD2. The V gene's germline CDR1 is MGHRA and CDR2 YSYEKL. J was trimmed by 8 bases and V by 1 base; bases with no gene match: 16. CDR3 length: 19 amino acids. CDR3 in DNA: TGCGCCAGCAGCCAAGTGTTCCGAGGAACTAGCGGGAGTCAGTATGAGCAGTTCTTC. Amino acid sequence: CASSQVFRGTSGSQYEQFF.